This T cell receptor (beta chain) was captured by sequencing in a study of T cell responses to AZD1222 COVID-19 vaccine. Only in-frame clones appear in the TCRdb table, and some are missing; sequencing was by immunoSEQ multiplex PCR. Among 100,000 to 150,000 clones listed, roughly 91% were seen once. On this clone itself: Antigen specificity is unknown.

Overall study findings and caveats: Spike-specific TCR breadth and depth grew following two AZD1222 doses. Possibly, clonal diversity was underestimated; donors were largely white British and included more females.

Germline CDR1 reads SNHLY; CDR2 reads FYNNEI. The CDR3 is 14 amino acids. The V end was cut by 3 bases, the J end by 2 bases, with 8 bases between. The material sequenced was peripheral blood, taken 28 days after the second AZD1222 dose. This chain links TRBV2 with TRBJ1-5; D is undetermined. The receptor comes from an adult who received the AZD1222 COVID-19 vaccine. The CDR3 DNA sequence: TGTGCCAGCAGTGACCTTCAGGGCAATCAGCCCCAGCATTTT. Translated: CASSDLQGNQPQHF.